The rows below give T cell receptor beta chains drawn from one sample of a study of T cells in Graves' hyperthyroidism and ophthalmopathy. Each CDR3 protein is one row after TCRdb ran MiXCR on the multiplex PCR reads. This table has approximately 610,000 distinct CDR3 sequences, approximately 15% appearing once. Source material: blood. All receptors derive from a middle-aged woman with Graves' ophthalmopathy. CDR3s include the opening cysteine and the closing phenylalanine or tryptophan. The order of the fields is clone size, V gene, CDR3 length, D gene, J gene, CDR3 protein, CDR3 DNA. A D gene is named only where the DNA matches it firmly. Some rows have no size entry. The others give once, few or many, or a class for an expanded clone.

clone size: many; V gene: TRBV3-1; CDR3 length: 15; D gene: NA; J gene: TRBJ1-2; CDR3 protein: CASSQAYSDNYGYTF; CDR3 DNA: TGTGCCAGCAGCCAGGCGTATAGCGATAACTATGGCTACACCTTC
clone size: NA; V gene: TRBV2; CDR3 length: 11; D gene: NA; J gene: TRBJ2-5; CDR3 protein: CASSVTMAQYF; CDR3 DNA: TGTGCCAGCAGTGTTACGATGGCCCAGTACTTC
clone size: few; V gene: TRBV5-1; CDR3 length: 16; D gene: NA; J gene: TRBJ1-5; CDR3 protein: CASSEHPRDGNQPQHF; CDR3 DNA: TGCGCCAGCAGCGAACACCCCCGGGACGGGAATCAGCCCCAGCATTTT
clone size: many; V gene: TRBV6-2/TRBV6-3; CDR3 length: 14; D gene: NA; J gene: TRBJ2-7; CDR3 protein: CASRPGHHSYEQYF; CDR3 DNA: TGTGCCAGCAGGCCGGGACACCATTCCTACGAGCAGTACTTC
clone size: NA; V gene: TRBV30; CDR3 length: 12; D gene: NA; J gene: TRBJ1-2; CDR3 protein: CAFTGFSYGYTF; CDR3 DNA: TGTGCCTTCACAGGTTTTAGCTATGGCTACACCTTC
clone size: many; V gene: TRBV5-1; CDR3 length: 11; D gene: NA; J gene: TRBJ1-5; CDR3 protein: CASRRSQPQHF; CDR3 DNA: TGCGCCAGTCGTCGGAGTCAGCCCCAGCATTTT
clone size: many; V gene: TRBV11-2; CDR3 length: 13; D gene: NA; J gene: TRBJ1-5; CDR3 protein: CASSLDADQPQHF; CDR3 DNA: TGTGCCAGCAGCCTGGACGCTGATCAGCCCCAGCATTTT
clone size: many; V gene: TRBV6-1; CDR3 length: 15; D gene: NA; J gene: TRBJ1-1; CDR3 protein: CASSDLGAGGTEAFF; CDR3 DNA: TGTGCCAGCAGTGATCTGGGGGCAGGAGGCACTGAAGCTTTCTTT
clone size: many; V gene: TRBV12-3/TRBV12-4; CDR3 length: 14; D gene: NA; J gene: TRBJ1-1; CDR3 protein: CASSPRGGNTEAFF; CDR3 DNA: TGTGCCAGCAGTCCGCGAGGGGGGAACACTGAAGCTTTCTTT
clone size: many; V gene: TRBV7-8; CDR3 length: 13; D gene: NA; J gene: TRBJ1-1; CDR3 protein: CASSPPEGTEAFF; CDR3 DNA: TGTGCCAGCAGCCCACCCGAGGGCACTGAAGCTTTCTTT
clone size: few; V gene: TRBV7-9; CDR3 length: 13; D gene: NA; J gene: TRBJ2-7; CDR3 protein: CASSLVGPDEQYF; CDR3 DNA: TGTGCCAGCAGCTTAGTGGGGCCAGACGAGCAGTACTTC
clone size: many; V gene: TRBV30; CDR3 length: 14; D gene: NA; J gene: TRBJ1-1; CDR3 protein: CAWSVRIWATEAFF; CDR3 DNA: TGTGCCTGGAGTGTACGCATTTGGGCTACTGAAGCTTTCTTT
clone size: NA; V gene: TRBV11-2; CDR3 length: 16; D gene: TRBD2; J gene: TRBJ2-7; CDR3 protein: CASSRTSGSSNYEQYF; CDR3 DNA: TGTGCCAGCAGCCGGACTAGCGGGAGTTCCAACTACGAGCAGTACTTC
clone size: NA; V gene: TRBV6-1; CDR3 length: 15; D gene: NA; J gene: TRBJ2-5; CDR3 protein: CASSQGGGTQETQYF; CDR3 DNA: TGTGCCAGCAGTCAGGGGGGGGGCACACAAGAGACCCAGTACTTC
clone size: NA; V gene: TRBV3-1; CDR3 length: 16; D gene: TRBD1; J gene: TRBJ2-5; CDR3 protein: CASSQNPTGNQETQYF; CDR3 DNA: TGTGCCAGCAGCCAAAACCCGACAGGGAACCAAGAGACCCAGTACTTC
clone size: many; V gene: TRBV12-3/TRBV12-4; CDR3 length: 14; D gene: NA; J gene: TRBJ1-1; CDR3 protein: CASSLGEGWGEAFF; CDR3 DNA: TGTGCCAGCAGTTTAGGAGAAGGGTGGGGTGAAGCTTTCTTT
clone size: few; V gene: TRBV10-3; CDR3 length: 13; D gene: NA; J gene: TRBJ2-4; CDR3 protein: CAISRTGPNIQYF; CDR3 DNA: TGTGCCATCAGTCGGACGGGACCGAACATTCAGTACTTC
clone size: few; V gene: TRBV6-1; CDR3 length: 13; D gene: NA; J gene: TRBJ2-2; CDR3 protein: CASSDSYTGELFF; CDR3 DNA: TGTGCCAGCAGTGACAGTTACACCGGGGAGCTGTTTTTT
clone size: NA; V gene: TRBV2; CDR3 length: 13; D gene: NA; J gene: TRBJ2-7; CDR3 protein: CASSDPIAYEQYF; CDR3 DNA: TGTGCCAGCAGTGATCCCATCGCCTACGAGCAGTACTTC
clone size: few; V gene: TRBV30; CDR3 length: 10; D gene: NA; J gene: TRBJ2-7; CDR3 protein: CAWVPYEQYF; CDR3 DNA: TGTGCCTGGGTGCCCTACGAGCAGTACTTC
clone size: many; V gene: TRBV12-5; CDR3 length: 15; D gene: NA; J gene: TRBJ1-1; CDR3 protein: CASGLSFTENTEAFF; CDR3 DNA: TGTGCTAGTGGTTTGAGTTTTACGGAGAACACTGAAGCTTTCTTT
clone size: NA; V gene: TRBV29-1; CDR3 length: 11; D gene: TRBD1; J gene: TRBJ1-2; CDR3 protein: CSVLGQGGYTF; CDR3 DNA: TGCAGCGTTTTGGGACAGGGTGGCTACACCTTC
clone size: NA; V gene: TRBV5-1; CDR3 length: 14; D gene: NA; J gene: TRBJ1-1; CDR3 protein: CASSLESWGTEAFF; CDR3 DNA: TGCGCCAGCAGCTTGGAATCCTGGGGGACTGAAGCTTTCTTT
clone size: few; V gene: TRBV2; CDR3 length: 14; D gene: NA; J gene: TRBJ1-1; CDR3 protein: CASRDYGTRVEAFF; CDR3 DNA: TGTGCCAGCAGGGATTACGGGACCCGGGTTGAAGCTTTCTTT
clone size: many; V gene: TRBV28; CDR3 length: 16; D gene: TRBD2; J gene: TRBJ2-7; CDR3 protein: CASSLTREATSYEQYF; CDR3 DNA: TGTGCCAGCAGTTTAACGCGGGAGGCCACCTCCTACGAGCAGTACTTC
clone size: many; V gene: TRBV28; CDR3 length: 14; D gene: NA; J gene: TRBJ2-7; CDR3 protein: CASSFQVPPYEQYF; CDR3 DNA: TGTGCCAGCAGTTTTCAAGTCCCGCCCTACGAGCAGTACTTC
clone size: few; V gene: TRBV30; CDR3 length: 13; D gene: NA; J gene: TRBJ1-2; CDR3 protein: CAWRQGQLQGYTF; CDR3 DNA: TGTGCCTGGAGGCAGGGGCAGTTACAAGGCTACACCTTC
clone size: NA; V gene: TRBV20-1; CDR3 length: 16; D gene: TRBD1; J gene: TRBJ2-7; CDR3 protein: CSARDHPDRGSYEQYF; CDR3 DNA: TGCAGTGCTAGAGATCACCCAGACAGGGGCAGCTACGAGCAGTACTTC
clone size: many; V gene: TRBV20-1; CDR3 length: 14; D gene: NA; J gene: TRBJ2-7; CDR3 protein: CSASSPFPSYEQYF; CDR3 DNA: TGCAGTGCCAGTAGCCCTTTTCCGTCCTACGAGCAGTACTTC
clone size: NA; V gene: TRBV28; CDR3 length: 16; D gene: TRBD2; J gene: TRBJ2-5; CDR3 protein: CASSTGLAGTVETQYF; CDR3 DNA: TGTGCCAGCAGCACGGGACTAGCGGGCACGGTGGAGACCCAGTACTTC
clone size: many; V gene: TRBV28; CDR3 length: 15; D gene: NA; J gene: TRBJ1-1; CDR3 protein: CASSLVRVMNTEAFF; CDR3 DNA: TGTGCCAGCAGCCTGGTCAGGGTCATGAACACTGAAGCTTTCTTT
clone size: NA; V gene: TRBV18; CDR3 length: 17; D gene: TRBD2; J gene: TRBJ2-5; CDR3 protein: CASSPWLAGGRLETQYF; CDR3 DNA: TGTGCCAGCTCACCATGGCTAGCGGGAGGTCGGTTGGAGACCCAGTACTTC
clone size: NA; V gene: TRBV4-2; CDR3 length: 17; D gene: TRBD2; J gene: TRBJ2-7; CDR3 protein: CASSQNPGLAGDYEQYF; CDR3 DNA: TGTGCCAGCAGCCAAAACCCTGGACTAGCGGGAGATTACGAGCAGTACTTC
clone size: NA; V gene: TRBV4-3; CDR3 length: 17; D gene: TRBD1; J gene: TRBJ1-2; CDR3 protein: CASSQWHRGITNYGYTF; CDR3 DNA: TGCGCCAGCAGCCAATGGCACAGGGGAATAACTAACTATGGCTACACCTTC
clone size: many; V gene: TRBV20-1; CDR3 length: 12; D gene: NA; J gene: TRBJ1-2; CDR3 protein: CSASLAEHGYTF; CDR3 DNA: TGCAGTGCTAGCCTAGCGGAGCACGGCTACACCTTC
clone size: many; V gene: TRBV5-1; CDR3 length: 12; D gene: NA; J gene: TRBJ1-3; CDR3 protein: CASSFTGDTIYF; CDR3 DNA: TGCGCCAGCAGCTTTACAGGAGACACCATATATTTT
clone size: NA; V gene: TRBV6-2/TRBV6-3; CDR3 length: 16; D gene: NA; J gene: TRBJ1-5; CDR3 protein: CASSYRPAASNQPQHF; CDR3 DNA: TGTGCCAGCAGTTACCGGCCCGCCGCTAGCAATCAGCCCCAGCATTTT
clone size: many; V gene: TRBV11-2; CDR3 length: 16; D gene: TRBD2; J gene: TRBJ2-5; CDR3 protein: CASSLALGLAEETQYF; CDR3 DNA: TGTGCCAGCAGCTTAGCCCTGGGACTAGCCGAAGAGACCCAGTACTTC
clone size: NA; V gene: TRBV27; CDR3 length: 16; D gene: NA; J gene: TRBJ2-4; CDR3 protein: CASSSQGGKFGNIQYF; CDR3 DNA: TGTGCCAGCAGTTCTCAAGGGGGTAAATTTGGAAACATTCAGTACTTC
clone size: NA; V gene: TRBV4-2; CDR3 length: 13; D gene: NA; J gene: TRBJ1-2; CDR3 protein: CASSQNDRTWYTF; CDR3 DNA: TGTGCCAGCAGCCAAAATGACCGGACGTGGTACACCTTC
clone size: many; V gene: TRBV5-5; CDR3 length: 13; D gene: NA; J gene: TRBJ2-5; CDR3 protein: CASSFPGPETQYF; CDR3 DNA: TGTGCCAGCAGCTTCCCGGGGCCAGAGACCCAGTACTTC
clone size: many; V gene: TRBV7-9; CDR3 length: 12; D gene: TRBD2; J gene: TRBJ2-1; CDR3 protein: CASSFVGGEQFF; CDR3 DNA: TGTGCCAGCAGCTTCGTGGGGGGGGAGCAGTTCTTC